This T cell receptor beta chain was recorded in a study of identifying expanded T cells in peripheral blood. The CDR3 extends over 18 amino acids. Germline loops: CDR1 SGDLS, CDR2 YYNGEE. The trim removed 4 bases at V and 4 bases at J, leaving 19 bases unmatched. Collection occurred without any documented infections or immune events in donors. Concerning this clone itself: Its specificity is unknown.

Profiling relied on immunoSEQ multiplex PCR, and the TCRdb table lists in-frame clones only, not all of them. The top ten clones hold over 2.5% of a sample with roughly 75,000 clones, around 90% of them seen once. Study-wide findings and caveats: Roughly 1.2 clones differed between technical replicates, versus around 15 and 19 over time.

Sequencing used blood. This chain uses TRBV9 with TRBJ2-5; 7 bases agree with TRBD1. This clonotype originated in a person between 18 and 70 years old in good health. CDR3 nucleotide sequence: TGTGCCAGCAGCACCCCCAGAACAGGGGCCGATAGGAGAGAGACCCAGTACTTC. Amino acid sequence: CASSTPRTGADRRETQYF.